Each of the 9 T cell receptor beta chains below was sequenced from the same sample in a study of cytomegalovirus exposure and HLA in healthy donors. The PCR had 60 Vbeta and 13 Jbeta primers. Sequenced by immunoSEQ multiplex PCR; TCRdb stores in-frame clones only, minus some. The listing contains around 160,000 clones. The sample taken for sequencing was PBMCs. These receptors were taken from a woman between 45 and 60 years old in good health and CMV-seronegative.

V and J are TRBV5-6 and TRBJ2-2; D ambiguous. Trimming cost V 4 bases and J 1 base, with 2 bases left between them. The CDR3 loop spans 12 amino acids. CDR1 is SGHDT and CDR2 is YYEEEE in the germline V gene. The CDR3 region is CASSQNTGELFF. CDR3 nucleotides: TGTGCCAGCAGCCAGAACACCGGGGAGCTGTTTTTT.

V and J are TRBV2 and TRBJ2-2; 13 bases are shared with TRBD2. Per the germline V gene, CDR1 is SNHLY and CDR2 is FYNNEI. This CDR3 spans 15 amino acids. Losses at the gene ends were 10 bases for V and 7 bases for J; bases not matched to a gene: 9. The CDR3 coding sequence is TGTGCCACCTTACTAGCGGGGGGGCAGTACGGGGAGCTGTTTTTT. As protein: CATLLAGGQYGELFF.

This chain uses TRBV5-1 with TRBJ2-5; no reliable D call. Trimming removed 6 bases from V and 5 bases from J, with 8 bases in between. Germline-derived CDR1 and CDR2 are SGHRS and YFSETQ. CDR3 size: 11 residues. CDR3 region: CASKQMETQYF. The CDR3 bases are TGCGCCAGCAAACAGATGGAGACCCAGTACTTC.

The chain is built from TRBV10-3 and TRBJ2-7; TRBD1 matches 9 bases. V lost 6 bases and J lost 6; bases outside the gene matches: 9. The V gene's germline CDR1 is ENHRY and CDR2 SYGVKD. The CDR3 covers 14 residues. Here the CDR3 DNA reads TGTGCCATCAGACCGGGACAGGGCGTCTCCGAGCAGTACTTC. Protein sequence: CAIRPGQGVSEQYF.

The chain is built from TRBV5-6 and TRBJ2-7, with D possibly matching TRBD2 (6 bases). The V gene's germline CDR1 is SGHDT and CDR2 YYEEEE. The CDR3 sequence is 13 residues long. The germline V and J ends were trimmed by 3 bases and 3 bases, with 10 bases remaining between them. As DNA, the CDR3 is TGTGCCAGCAGCTCCGGGAGCCTCTACGAGCAGTACTTC. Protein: CASSSGSLYEQYF. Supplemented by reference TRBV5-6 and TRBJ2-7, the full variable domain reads DAGVTQSPTHLIKTRGQQVTLRCSPKSGHDTVSWYQQALGQGPQFIFQYYEEEERQRGNFPDRFSGHQFPNYSSELNVNALLLGDSALYLCASSSGSLYEQYFGPGTRLTVT.

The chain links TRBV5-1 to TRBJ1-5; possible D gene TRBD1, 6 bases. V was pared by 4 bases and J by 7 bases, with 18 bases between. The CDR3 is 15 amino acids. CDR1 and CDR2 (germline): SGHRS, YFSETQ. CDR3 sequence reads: CASSPGAGVGQPQHF. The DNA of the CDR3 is TGCGCCAGCAGCCCTGGGGCAGGGGTTGGGCAGCCCCAGCATTTT. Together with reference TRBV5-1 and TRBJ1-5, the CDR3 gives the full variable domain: KAGVTQTPRYLIKTRGQQVTLSCSPISGHRSVSWYQQTPGQGLQFLFEYFSETQRNKGNFPGRFSGRQFSNSRSEMNVSTLELGDSALYLCASSPGAGVGQPQHFGDGTRLSIL.

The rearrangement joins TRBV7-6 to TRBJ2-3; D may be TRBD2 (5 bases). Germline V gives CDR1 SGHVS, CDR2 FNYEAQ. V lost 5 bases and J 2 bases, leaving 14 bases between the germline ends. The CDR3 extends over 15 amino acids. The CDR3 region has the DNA TGTGCCAGCAGCGTTTCTAGCCTTGTCACAGATACGCAGTATTTT. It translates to CASSVSSLVTDTQYF. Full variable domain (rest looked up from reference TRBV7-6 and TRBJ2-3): GAGVSQSPRYKVTKRGQDVALRCDPISGHVSLYWYRQALGQGPEFLTYFNYEAQQDKSGLPNDRFSAERPEGSISTLTIQRTEQRDSAMYRCASSVSSLVTDTQYFGPGTRLTVL.

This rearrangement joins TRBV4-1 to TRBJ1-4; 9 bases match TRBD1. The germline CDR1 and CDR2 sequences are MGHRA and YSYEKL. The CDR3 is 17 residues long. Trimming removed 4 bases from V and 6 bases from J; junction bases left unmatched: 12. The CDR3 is CASSPGTGRELYEKLFF. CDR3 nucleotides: TGCGCCAGCAGCCCGGGGACAGGGAGAGAGCTTTATGAAAAACTGTTTTTT.

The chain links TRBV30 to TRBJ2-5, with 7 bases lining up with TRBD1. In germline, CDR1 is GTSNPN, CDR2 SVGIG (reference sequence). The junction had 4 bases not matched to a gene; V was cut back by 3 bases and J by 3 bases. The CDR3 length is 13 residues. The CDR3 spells CAWSPGTEETQYF. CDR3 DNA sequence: TGTGCCTGGAGCCCCGGGACAGAAGAGACCCAGTACTTC.